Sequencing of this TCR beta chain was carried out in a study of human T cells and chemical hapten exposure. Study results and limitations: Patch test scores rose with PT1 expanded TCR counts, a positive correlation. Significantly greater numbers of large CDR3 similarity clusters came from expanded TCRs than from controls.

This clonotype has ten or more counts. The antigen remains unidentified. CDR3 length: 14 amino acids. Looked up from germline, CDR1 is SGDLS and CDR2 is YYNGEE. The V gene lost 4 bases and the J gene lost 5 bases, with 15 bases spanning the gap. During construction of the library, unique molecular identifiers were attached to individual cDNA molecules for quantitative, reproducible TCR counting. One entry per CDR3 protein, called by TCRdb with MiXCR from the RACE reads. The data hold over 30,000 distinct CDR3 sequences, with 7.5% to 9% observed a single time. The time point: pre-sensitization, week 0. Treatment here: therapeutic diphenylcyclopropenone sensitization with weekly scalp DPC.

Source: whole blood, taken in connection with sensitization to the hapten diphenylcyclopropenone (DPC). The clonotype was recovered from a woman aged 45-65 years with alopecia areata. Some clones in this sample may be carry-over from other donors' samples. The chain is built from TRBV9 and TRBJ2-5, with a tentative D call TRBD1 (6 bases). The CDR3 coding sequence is TGTGCCAGCAGCCCCAGGACAGCCCAGGAGACCCAGTACTTC. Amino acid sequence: CASSPRTAQETQYF.